A selection of T cell receptor beta chains follows, all from one sample in a study of T cell responses to AZD1222 COVID-19 vaccine. TCRdb's table, derived via immunoSEQ multiplex PCR, lists solely in-frame clones and lacks some. The data hold around 100,000 clones, with about 88% observed a single time. Sample: peripheral blood, taken on day 0 of AZD1222 vaccination. These receptors all stem from an adult in good health. The CDR3 runs from the conserved cysteine through the conserved F or W. Each record gives: clone size, J gene, D gene, V gene, CDR3 protein, CDR3 DNA. D genes are given only for firm matches. Clone size is given for some rows only: seen once, a few or many times, or a class if the clone is expanded.

.,TRBJ1-5,.,TRBV28,CASSWTDSNQPQHF,TGTGCCAGCAGTTGGACAGATAGCAATCAGCCCCAGCATTTT
once,TRBJ1-2,.,TRBV2,CASTLGGTNYGYTF,TGTGCCAGCACTTTGGGCGGTACTAACTATGGCTACACCTTC
.,TRBJ2-3,.,TRBV4-3,CASSQSSTSTDTQYF,TGCGCCAGCAGCCAAAGCAGCACTAGCACAGATACGCAGTATTTT
.,TRBJ2-7,.,TRBV24-1,CATSDLGAGEQLHF,TGTGCCACCAGTGATTTAGGGGCGGGCGAGCAGCTCCACTTC
.,TRBJ2-4,.,TRBV6-2/TRBV6-3,CASSAMGAKNIQYF,TGTGCCAGCAGCGCGATGGGGGCCAAAAACATTCAGTACTTC
.,TRBJ2-1,TRBD1,TRBV3-1/TRBV3-2,CASSPGTGYNEQFF,TGTGCCAGCAGCCCCGGGACAGGCTACAATGAGCAGTTCTTC
.,TRBJ2-7,.,TRBV7-2,CASSLGGRGYEQYF,TGTGCCAGCAGCTTAGGTGGCAGGGGCTACGAGCAGTACTTC
.,TRBJ1-3,TRBD1,TRBV11-2,CASRRPGQGFGNSGNTIYF,TGTGCCAGCAGGCGACCGGGACAGGGTTTTGGTAACTCTGGAAACACCATATATTTT
.,TRBJ1-1,.,TRBV12-3/TRBV12-4,CASRGPYGTEAFF,TGTGCCAGCAGAGGGCCGTACGGGACTGAAGCTTTCTTT
.,TRBJ2-2,TRBD2,TRBV7-2,CASSLGTSGRGSTGELFF,TGTGCCAGCAGCTTAGGGACTAGCGGGAGAGGAAGCACCGGGGAGCTGTTTTTT
.,TRBJ2-1,.,TRBV11-3,CASSLQGSDEQFF,TGTGCCAGCAGCTTGCAGGGATCGGATGAGCAGTTCTTC
.,TRBJ1-1,TRBD1,TRBV4-2,CASSPRTGGAKGTEAFF,TGTGCCAGCAGCCCCAGGACAGGGGGGGCGAAAGGCACTGAAGCTTTCTTT
.,TRBJ2-7,TRBD1,TRBV5-1,CASSWGTDNEQYF,TGCGCCAGCAGCTGGGGGACAGACAACGAGCAGTACTTC
once,TRBJ2-3,TRBD2,TRBV7-9,CASSFGTSGRINVDTQYF,TGTGCCAGCAGCTTCGGGACTAGCGGGAGGATTAATGTGGATACGCAGTATTTT
few,TRBJ2-5,.,TRBV30,CAWSVKGKTQYF,TGTGCCTGGAGTGTAAAGGGAAAGACCCAGTACTTC
.,TRBJ1-5,.,TRBV7-8,CASSLETGQPQHF,TGTGCCAGCAGCTTAGAGACAGGACAGCCCCAGCATTTT
few,TRBJ2-7,.,TRBV30,CAWNPKSTYEQYF,TGTGCCTGGAACCCAAAATCAACCTACGAGCAGTACTTC
.,TRBJ1-2,.,TRBV7-9,CASSLWRGPRDTANYGYTF,TGTGCCAGCAGCTTATGGAGGGGACCCCGGGACACCGCTAACTATGGCTACACCTTC
.,TRBJ1-5,TRBD1,TRBV10-3,CAISESDRGRAGQPQHF,TGTGCCATCAGTGAGTCAGACAGGGGGCGCGCGGGTCAGCCCCAGCATTTT
.,TRBJ2-1,TRBD1,TRBV25-1,CASSGGDRDNEQFF,TGTGCCAGCAGTGGGGGGGACAGGGACAATGAGCAGTTCTTC
.,TRBJ2-2,.,TRBV5-1,CASSFSGTPNTGELFF,TGCGCCAGCAGTTTCTCCGGGACACCGAACACCGGGGAGCTGTTTTTT
.,TRBJ1-4,.,TRBV5-8,CASTRRGGVGEKLFF,TGTGCCAGCACCAGACGGGGGGGCGTAGGGGAAAAACTGTTTTTT
.,TRBJ2-1,.,TRBV2,CASSVTRGSYNEQFF,TGTGCCAGCAGTGTGACTAGAGGGTCGTACAATGAGCAGTTCTTC
.,TRBJ1-1,TRBD1,TRBV4-1,CASSQFGQGLGNTEAFF,TGCGCCAGCAGCCAATTCGGACAGGGGCTTGGGAATACTGAAGCTTTCTTT
.,TRBJ1-5,.,TRBV2,CASSEGDGRNQPQHF,TGTGCCAGCAGTGAAGGGGACGGCAGAAATCAGCCCCAGCATTTT
.,TRBJ2-7,.,TRBV7-2,CASSLGPGPYEQYF,TGTGCCAGCAGCCTGGGACCGGGACCCTACGAGCAGTACTTC
.,TRBJ1-1,.,TRBV10-1,CASSETKLTEAFF,TGCGCCAGCAGTGAGACCAAGCTCACTGAAGCTTTCTTT
.,TRBJ2-5,TRBD2,TRBV10-3,CAISESRLAGGGSQETQYF,TGTGCCATCAGTGAGTCAAGACTAGCGGGAGGGGGCAGCCAAGAGACCCAGTACTTC
once,TRBJ1-3,.,TRBV19,CASSPRAGNTIYF,TGTGCCAGTAGCCCCAGGGCTGGAAACACCATATATTTT
.,TRBJ2-1,.,TRBV19,CASSIGWYNEQFF,TGTGCCAGTAGTATAGGTTGGTACAATGAGCAGTTCTTC
.,TRBJ2-1,.,TRBV27,CASRAGYNEQFF,TGTGCCAGCAGGGCAGGCTACAATGAGCAGTTCTTC
.,TRBJ2-5,.,TRBV6-1,CASSEGKGIPETQYF,TGTGCCAGCAGTGAAGGCAAGGGGATTCCGGAGACCCAGTACTTC
.,TRBJ1-2,.,TRBV5-6,CASSLYEGMGGYTF,TGTGCCAGCAGCTTGTATGAGGGAATGGGCGGCTACACCTTC
.,TRBJ2-5,TRBD2,TRBV6-1,CASSEALGLAGEWETQYF,TGTGCCAGCAGTGAAGCGCTGGGACTAGCGGGAGAGTGGGAGACCCAGTACTTC
.,TRBJ2-2,TRBD1,TRBV7-3,CASSLSGDRVNTGELFF,TGTGCCAGCAGCTTAAGTGGGGACAGGGTGAACACCGGGGAGCTGTTTTTT
.,TRBJ2-1,TRBD2,TRBV5-1,CASSLRGAGGSYNEQFF,TGCGCCAGCAGCTTGAGAGGTGCGGGAGGGAGCTACAATGAGCAGTTCTTC
.,TRBJ1-1,.,TRBV21-1,CAMTRDRLSLNTEAFF,TGTGCCATGACCCGGGACAGGCTTTCATTGAACACTGAAGCTTTCTTT
.,TRBJ2-1,.,TRBV4-3,CASSQEKPDLGSVQLNEQFF,TGCGCCAGCAGCCAAGAAAAACCAGATCTCGGGAGCGTTCAATTGAATGAGCAGTTCTTC
.,TRBJ2-1,.,TRBV7-2,CASSLFRNEQFF,TGTGCCAGCAGCTTGTTTCGTAATGAGCAGTTCTTC
.,TRBJ1-5,.,TRBV2,CASSPGGGSYSNQPQHF,TGTGCCAGCAGTCCCGGGGGGGGGTCTTATAGCAATCAGCCCCAGCATTTT
.,TRBJ1-1,.,TRBV11-2,CASSTTGLGTEAFF,TGTGCCAGCAGTACAACAGGTCTGGGAACTGAAGCTTTCTTT
.,TRBJ2-2,.,TRBV18,CASYPPQGNTGELFF,TGTGCCAGCTACCCCCCCCAGGGGAACACCGGGGAGCTGTTTTTT
.,TRBJ2-5,.,TRBV2,CASSQQGPTETQYF,TGTGCCAGCAGTCAACAGGGCCCCACAGAGACCCAGTACTTC
.,TRBJ1-1,.,TRBV24-1,CATSDPDSGVTEAFF,TGTGCCACCAGTGACCCCGACTCCGGGGTCACTGAAGCTTTCTTT
.,TRBJ1-1,.,TRBV6-1,CASSEKGAGEPFF,TGTGCCAGCAGTGAAAAAGGGGCAGGGGAGCCTTTCTTT
.,TRBJ2-1,TRBD2,TRBV19,CASSILGTSIYNEQFF,TGTGCCAGTAGTATACTCGGGACTAGCATCTACAATGAGCAGTTCTTC
.,TRBJ1-1,TRBD1,TRBV7-3,CASSLGGQGNTEAFF,TGTGCCAGCAGCTTAGGGGGACAGGGGAACACTGAAGCTTTCTTT
.,TRBJ2-5,.,TRBV27,CASSLFRESGETQYF,TGTGCCAGCAGTTTATTCCGGGAGAGTGGGGAGACCCAGTACTTC
.,TRBJ2-7,.,TRBV30,CALATGVGPEQYF,TGTGCTTTAGCCACGGGCGTGGGGCCCGAGCAGTACTTC
.,TRBJ1-4,.,TRBV4-1,CASSQGTSATNEKLFF,TGCGCCAGCAGCCAAGGGACGTCTGCAACTAATGAAAAACTGTTTTTT
.,TRBJ1-2,.,TRBV7-9,CASRPGGSYGYTF,TGTGCCAGCAGACCCGGAGGGTCATATGGCTACACCTTC
.,TRBJ2-4,.,TRBV30,CAWSVQEADIQYF,TGTGCCTGGAGTGTTCAGGAGGCGGACATTCAGTACTTC
.,TRBJ1-3,.,TRBV28,CASSSWGSGNTIYF,TGTGCCAGCAGTTCTTGGGGCTCTGGAAACACCATATATTTT
.,TRBJ2-1,TRBD2,TRBV29-1,CSVEVGGLPREQFF,TGCAGCGTTGAGGTGGGAGGGCTACCTCGTGAGCAGTTCTTC
.,TRBJ2-7,TRBD1,TRBV27,CASSPGTDDYEQYF,TGTGCCAGCAGTCCCGGGACAGATGACTACGAGCAGTACTTC
once,TRBJ1-1,.,TRBV5-6,CASSLGGVATEAFF,TGTGCCAGCAGCTTGGGGGGTGTCGCCACTGAAGCTTTCTTT
.,TRBJ1-4,.,TRBV7-9,CASSLTPTTGPVGELFF,TGTGCCAGCAGCTTAACGCCGACGACAGGCCCGGTCGGAGAACTGTTTTTT
.,TRBJ2-3,.,TRBV29-1,CSGGGAWTGVSADTQYF,TGCAGCGGTGGGGGGGCTTGGACCGGCGTATCAGCAGATACGCAGTATTTT
.,TRBJ1-2,TRBD1,TRBV7-9,CASSLPGQPRDRWYGYTF,TGTGCCAGCAGCTTACCGGGACAACCCAGGGACAGATGGTATGGCTACACCTTC
.,TRBJ2-7,.,TRBV15,CATSRDPFREQYF,TGTGCCACCAGCAGAGACCCCTTCCGCGAGCAGTACTTC